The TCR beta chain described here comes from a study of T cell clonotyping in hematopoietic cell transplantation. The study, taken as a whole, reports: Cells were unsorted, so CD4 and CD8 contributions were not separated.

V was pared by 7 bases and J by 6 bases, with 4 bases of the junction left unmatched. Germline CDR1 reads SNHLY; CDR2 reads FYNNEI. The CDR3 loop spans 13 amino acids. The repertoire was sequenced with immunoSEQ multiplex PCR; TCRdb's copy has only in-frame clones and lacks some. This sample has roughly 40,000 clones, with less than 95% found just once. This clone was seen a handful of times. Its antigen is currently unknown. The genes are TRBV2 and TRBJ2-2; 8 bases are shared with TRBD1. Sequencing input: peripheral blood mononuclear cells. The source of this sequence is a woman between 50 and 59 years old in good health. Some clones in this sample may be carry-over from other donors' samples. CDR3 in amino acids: CASTNRGSGELFF. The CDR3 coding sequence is TGTGCCAGCACAAACAGGGGGTCCGGGGAGCTGTTTTTT.